The rows below give T cell receptor beta chains drawn from one sample of a study of T cell repertoires in cytomegalovirus infection. Their specific antigens are unknown. TCRdb re-called the reads through MiXCR, storing one row per CDR3 protein. This table has some 590,000 distinct CDR3 sequences, almost 40% appearing once. The material was cultured PBMCs, obtained from culture after CMV antigen stimulation. These receptors were collected from a human donor in good health (CMV status not recorded). Some clones in this sample may be carry-over from other donors' samples. Both conserved end residues are part of each CDR3. Fields, in order: J gene, clone size, V gene, D gene, CDR3 protein, CDR3 DNA. The D gene is left open where the match is weak. Where a row states a size, it is once, few, many or the class of an expanded clone; other rows omit it.

j_call: TRBJ1-3; clone_size: NA; v_call: TRBV12-3/TRBV12-4; d_call: NA; cdr3_aa: CASDKSSGNTIYF; cdr3_nt: TGTGCCAGCGACAAGAGCTCTGGAAACACCATATATTTT
j_call: TRBJ2-7; clone_size: NA; v_call: TRBV7-2; d_call: NA; cdr3_aa: CASSLAGEGAAYEQYF; cdr3_nt: TGTGCCAGCAGCTTAGCCGGGGAGGGGGCAGCCTACGAGCAGTACTTC
j_call: TRBJ2-1; clone_size: NA; v_call: TRBV7-8; d_call: TRBD2; cdr3_aa: CASSQLLAGGLFNEQFF; cdr3_nt: TGTGCCAGCAGCCAACTACTAGCGGGAGGTTTATTTAATGAGCAGTTCTTC
j_call: TRBJ1-3; clone_size: NA; v_call: TRBV7-8; d_call: NA; cdr3_aa: CASRGSGGNTIYF; cdr3_nt: TGTGCCAGCAGGGGGTCGGGTGGAAACACCATATATTTT
j_call: TRBJ2-1; clone_size: few; v_call: TRBV7-6; d_call: TRBD2; cdr3_aa: CASSPQEREGPYNEQFF; cdr3_nt: TGTGCCAGCAGCCCCCAGGAGCGGGAGGGCCCCTACAATGAGCAGTTCTTC
j_call: TRBJ1-5; clone_size: NA; v_call: TRBV7-8; d_call: NA; cdr3_aa: CASSRSGGQPQHF; cdr3_nt: TGTGCCAGCAGCCGCTCGGGGGGCCAGCCCCAGCATTTT
j_call: TRBJ1-2; clone_size: NA; v_call: TRBV20-1; d_call: NA; cdr3_aa: CSATREGRPNYGYTF; cdr3_nt: TGCAGTGCTACTCGCGAAGGACGCCCGAACTATGGCTACACCTTC
j_call: TRBJ1-5; clone_size: few; v_call: TRBV7-6; d_call: TRBD1; cdr3_aa: CASSLLTGVNQPQHF; cdr3_nt: TGTGCCAGCAGCTTACTGACAGGGGTTAATCAGCCCCAGCATTTT
j_call: TRBJ2-5; clone_size: NA; v_call: TRBV6-8; d_call: TRBD2; cdr3_aa: CASRTPGGETQYF; cdr3_nt: TGTGCCAGTCGGACACCGGGAGGGGAGACCCAGTACTTC
j_call: TRBJ2-1; clone_size: NA; v_call: TRBV18; d_call: NA; cdr3_aa: CASSPSAGDYNEQFF; cdr3_nt: TGTGCCAGCTCACCGTCGGCAGGGGACTACAATGAGCAGTTCTTC
j_call: TRBJ2-6; clone_size: NA; v_call: TRBV7-6; d_call: TRBD1; cdr3_aa: CASSAVRDRGYFGANVLTF; cdr3_nt: TGTGCCAGCAGCGCGGTCCGGGACAGGGGGTATTTTGGGGCCAACGTCCTGACTTTC
j_call: TRBJ2-5; clone_size: NA; v_call: TRBV10-3; d_call: TRBD2; cdr3_aa: CAIQKGISGAQTQYF; cdr3_nt: TGTGCCATCCAAAAAGGAATTAGCGGGGCGCAGACCCAGTACTTC
j_call: TRBJ1-2; clone_size: few; v_call: TRBV2; d_call: NA; cdr3_aa: CASKIRQGIYGYTF; cdr3_nt: TGTGCCAGCAAAATCAGGCAGGGGATCTATGGCTACACCTTC
j_call: TRBJ2-7; clone_size: NA; v_call: TRBV7-2; d_call: NA; cdr3_aa: CASSLRTSSSYEQYF; cdr3_nt: TGTGCCAGCAGCTTAAGGACGAGCAGCTCCTACGAGCAGTACTTC
j_call: TRBJ1-1; clone_size: many; v_call: TRBV7-2; d_call: TRBD1; cdr3_aa: CASSLSGGWNTEAFF; cdr3_nt: TGTGCCAGCAGCCTTTCAGGGGGCTGGAACACTGAAGCTTTCTTT
j_call: TRBJ2-1; clone_size: few; v_call: TRBV7-2; d_call: NA; cdr3_aa: CASSLDRYESYNEQFF; cdr3_nt: TGTGCCAGCAGCTTAGATCGGTACGAGTCTTACAATGAGCAGTTCTTC
j_call: TRBJ2-1; clone_size: NA; v_call: TRBV7-6; d_call: NA; cdr3_aa: CASSFGGIEQFF; cdr3_nt: TGTGCCAGCAGCTTTGGGGGGATCGAGCAGTTCTTC
j_call: TRBJ2-5; clone_size: NA; v_call: TRBV4-1; d_call: NA; cdr3_aa: CASSQDTAGRETQYF; cdr3_nt: TGCGCCAGCAGCCAAGATACCGCGGGGAGAGAGACCCAGTACTTC
j_call: TRBJ2-5; clone_size: NA; v_call: TRBV3-1; d_call: NA; cdr3_aa: CASSQPGMSQETQYF; cdr3_nt: TGTGCCAGCAGCCAACCGGGGATGAGCCAAGAGACCCAGTACTTC
j_call: TRBJ1-1; clone_size: few; v_call: TRBV27; d_call: TRBD1; cdr3_aa: CASRRWATGVNTEAFF; cdr3_nt: TGTGCCAGCAGGCGATGGGCGACAGGGGTGAACACTGAAGCTTTCTTT